The source of this TCR beta chain is a study of cytomegalovirus exposure and HLA in healthy donors. Looked up from germline, CDR1 is SGHAT and CDR2 is FQNNGV. Trimming took off 3 bases at V and 5 bases at J, with 19 bases between the two ends. CDR3 length: 16 residues. The PCR contained 60 Vbeta and 13 Jbeta primers. The data were produced by immunoSEQ multiplex PCR, yet TCRdb's version contains in-frame clones alone and is incomplete. This table holds roughly 86,000 clones, over 75% found once. Of note for this clone: Antigen: not known.

Overall study findings and caveats: A further, later analysis showed that HLA-associated TCR beta chains (compared with equally common others) were more clonally expanded.

This sequence originates from a man aged 50 to 59 in good health and CMV-seropositive. Specimen: PBMCs. This chain joins TRBV11-2 and TRBJ2-5; TRBD2 might be the D (5 bases). The CDR3 reads CASSLNGGLTRETQYF. The CDR3 bases are TGTGCCAGCAGCTTGAACGGAGGTCTTACGCGGGAGACCCAGTACTTC.